This T cell receptor beta chain was identified in a study of regulatory T cells in long-lasting Graves disease. The time point was: newly diagnosed GD, antithyroid drugs for less than 3 months. Researchers made the TCR library from RNA that was extracted from PBMCs. Whole-study results and caveats: TRBV28, TRBJ1-2 and TRBJ2-5 were favored in persistent disease.

Looked up from germline, CDR1 is SGHAT and CDR2 is FQNNGV. The CDR3 is 12 residues long. Unmatched junction bases numbered 6, after V lost 6 bases and J lost 7 bases. This clonotype turned up a few times. Its target is not known. A much larger clone sits a single nucleotide away, making a read error possible. Library construction for TCR beta used iRepertoire HTBI primers and Arm-PCR of CDR3 regions. Per the original methods: Samples jointly harbored about 65 TRBV and 15 or so TRBJ segments. Using its own MiXCR run on the multiplex PCR reads, TCRdb lists one record per CDR3 protein. None of the V and J calls come from the authors' own analysis; TCRdb made them. Here the sample spans fewer than 500,000 distinct CDR3 sequences, about 16% being singletons. This sample was shared with a second study, whose subject was T cells in Graves' hyperthyroidism and ophthalmopathy. This second study says: First-round RT-PCR targeting the TCR CDR3 was performed with the HTBI primer set.

The TCR was taken from a man aged 40-49 years with Graves disease. This material consisted of peripheral blood mononuclear cells (PBMCs), taken at new diagnosis, from a patient treated with antithyroid drugs. The chain combines TRBV11-2 with TRBJ2-7, with 7 bases fitting TRBD1. The CDR3 protein is CASSLTGWEQYF. The CDR3 nucleotides read TGTGCCAGCAGTTTGACAGGGTGGGAGCAGTACTTC.